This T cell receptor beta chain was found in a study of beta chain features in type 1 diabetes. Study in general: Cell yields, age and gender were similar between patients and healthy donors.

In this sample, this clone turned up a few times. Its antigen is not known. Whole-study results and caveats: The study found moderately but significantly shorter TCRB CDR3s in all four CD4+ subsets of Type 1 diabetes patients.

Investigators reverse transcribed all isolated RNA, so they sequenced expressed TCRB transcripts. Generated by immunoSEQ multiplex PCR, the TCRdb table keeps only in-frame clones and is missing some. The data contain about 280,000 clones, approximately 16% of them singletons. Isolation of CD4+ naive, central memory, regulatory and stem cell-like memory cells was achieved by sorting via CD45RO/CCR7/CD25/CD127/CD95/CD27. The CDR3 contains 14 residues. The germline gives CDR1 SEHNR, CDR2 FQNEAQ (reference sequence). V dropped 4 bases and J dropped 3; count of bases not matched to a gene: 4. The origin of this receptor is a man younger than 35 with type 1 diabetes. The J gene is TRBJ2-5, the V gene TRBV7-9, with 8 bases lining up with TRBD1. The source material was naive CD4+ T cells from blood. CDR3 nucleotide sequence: TGTGCCAGCAGCTACGGACAGGGAGAAGAGACCCAGTACTTC. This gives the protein CASSYGQGEETQYF.